This T cell receptor beta chain was captured in a study of T cell repertoires in cytomegalovirus infection. MiXCR was run by TCRdb on the reads, yielding one entry per CDR3 protein. The sample has 700,000 to 900,000 distinct CDR3 sequences; under 35% are singletons. On this clonotype itself: Its matching antigen is unknown.

The V end was cut by 6 bases, the J end by 0 bases, with 6 bases between. CDR1 and CDR2 from the germline V gene are ENHRY and SYGVKD. The CDR3 sequence is 14 residues long. This TCR derives from a human donor in good health (CMV status not recorded). Some clones in this sample may be carry-over from other donors' samples. The chain recombines TRBV10-3 with TRBJ2-6, with D unclear. Sequencing used cultured CD8+ T cells from PBMCs, obtained from culture after CMV antigen stimulation. CDR3 in amino acids: CAISRTSGANVLTF. The CDR3 coding sequence is TGTGCCATCAGCCGGACCTCTGGGGCCAACGTCCTGACTTTC.